A single TCR beta chain is shown here with its context. Its antigen is not yet known. Base qualities are not recorded, but no much larger clone differs from it by a single base. CDR1 and CDR2, per the germline V gene (reference sequence), are LNHNV and YYDKDF. The CDR3, cysteine through phenylalanine, is 14 amino acids long. Only CDR3 DNA remains: 42 bases, in frame from the first base. V is shortened by 6 bases, J by 5 bases, and the region joining them spans 16 bases. The data belong to a study of a mutant IDH1 vaccine in newly diagnosed glioma (dated by TCRdb to the early 2020s). Regarding the complete study: Across visits V03 through V10, patients got a total of eight vaccinations, given in weeks 1, 3, 5, 7, 11, 15, 19 and 23. Vaccination was initiated 4-6 weeks after radiotherapy alone, or concurrently with temozolomide cycles in the chemotherapy-containing groups. Of the 30 to 35 treated patients, around 62% were male and about 40% were female, and a mean age of approximately 40 years was recorded. Prior to enrollment, standard therapy consisting of radiotherapy alone, temozolomide alone, or radiochemotherapy with temozolomide had been administered to patients, with the combination being received by most patients. Six visits were used for peripheral blood collection: V03 (baseline), V05, V07, V10, V12 and V13. For exploratory analyses, about two dozen treated patients had longitudinal TCRB deep sequencing done wherever samples were available.

Study-level results and caveats: Pseudoprogression appeared unrelated to alterations in the top peripheral T cell clonotypes detected by TCRB sequencing. The authors noted that analyses of patient blood samples could not be reproduced because of sample limitations. Availability determined which PBMC samples were chosen for TCRB deep sequencing. Immune responses induced by the vaccine were seen in roughly 95% of patients across multiple MHC alleles.

Libraries were prepared through the immunoSEQ multiplex PCR assay. The hsTCRB Kit was used according to the manufacturer's protocol to amplify rearranged TCR beta chain sequences. Sequencing of TCRB libraries was carried out on an Illumina MiSeq. The authors' analysis ran thus. The kit vendor's proprietary platform handled demultiplexing, trimming and gene mapping. TCRdb holds this immuneACCESS table with in-frame rearrangements only. Some clones are missing; in checked studies, unresolved V genes explain under half, and the rest has no known cause. That table is the source of V, J and clone size, and D and trimming were worked out from the DNA. The sample profile shows roughly 60,000 clones; approximately 80% of them were found once. Roughly 3.5% of the sample goes to the ten largest clones. What this sample's time point label stands for: week 11, during vaccination. Every vaccine dose consisted of 300 ug of a 20-mer mutant IDH1 peptide in Montanide, administered subcutaneously together with topical imiquimod. The donors had newly diagnosed IDH1-mutant astrocytomas of WHO grade 3 or 4 that showed loss of nuclear ATRX. The samples were drawn from NOA16, a multicentre, single-arm, open-label phase I trial in Germany that tested a mutant IDH1 peptide vaccine in humans for the first time. Genomic DNA for TCRB sequencing was extracted from EDTA blood using the DNeasy Blood and Tissue Kit.

The source of this sequence is a young man with glioma. This chain is built from TRBV15 and TRBJ1-2; 6 matching bases give a weak D call of TRBD1. Sample: PBMCs, taken from a glioma patient whose treatment included an IDH1 peptide vaccine. The CDR3 in this case is CATRGGGDPYGYTF. In nucleotide form, the sequence is TGTGCCACCAGAGGGGGAGGGGACCCATATGGCTACACCTTC.